This TCR beta chain originates from a study of blood T cell repertoires in COVID-19. Study as a whole: Donors in the United States, Italy and Spain gave samples during acute or convalescent COVID-19.

Germline CDR1 and CDR2: MNHNS and SASEGT. The V gene end was trimmed by 2 bases and the J gene end by 2 bases; junction bases not matched to a gene: 4. This CDR3 has 16 residues. Across about two dozen US areas, participants ranged in age from about 18 to 100 years. Cohorts were based on clinical histories the participants reported. TCRdb's copy holds only in-frame clones and misses some; the assay was immunoSEQ multiplex PCR. The sample includes approximately 200,000 clones, 85% seen only once; the top ten take 15% to 20%. The specimen was PBMCs or T cells enriched from blood (not recorded which). This TCR came from a man aged 35 to 55 who had recovered from COVID-19. The chain combines TRBV6-1 with TRBJ2-3, with 10 bases fitting TRBD2. CDR3 loop: CASSENLAGATDTQYF. CDR3 DNA: TGTGCCAGCAGTGAAAATCTAGCGGGGGCCACAGATACGCAGTATTTT.